The rows below give T cell receptor beta chains drawn from one sample of a study of blood T cell repertoires in COVID-19. This table comes from immunoSEQ multiplex PCR, and its TCRdb copy is limited to in-frame clones, with some not included. The sample lists about 200,000 clones, about 95% occurring once. The sequencing sample was made of peripheral blood. Receptors originate from a man younger than 45 with COVID-19, enrolled during active disease. Both conserved end residues are part of each CDR3. The D gene is left open where the match is weak. The size field is filled for only some rows; it gives once, few, many or a size class.

CASSRDSSYEQYF	TGTGCCAGCTCCAGGGACAGCTCCTACGAGCAGTACTTC	TRBD1	TRBJ2-7	-	TRBV18
CATSRVGGIGTGELFF	TGTGCCACCAGCAGAGTAGGGGGAATTGGTACCGGGGAGCTGTTTTTT	-	TRBJ2-2	-	TRBV15
CASSRNRNNEQFF	TGTGCCAGCAGCCGAAACAGAAACAATGAGCAGTTCTTC	-	TRBJ2-1	-	TRBV11-3
CASSGDVYGYTF	TGTGCCAGCAGCGGGGATGTTTATGGCTACACCTTC	-	TRBJ1-2	once	TRBV2
CASSEQDRDYGYTF	TGTGCCAGCAGCGAACAAGACAGGGATTATGGCTACACCTTC	TRBD1	TRBJ1-2	once	TRBV14
CAISEAGQGAQSGYTF	TGTGCCATCAGTGAGGCTGGACAGGGGGCGCAGAGTGGCTACACCTTC	TRBD1	TRBJ1-2	-	TRBV10-3
CASSDRETQYF	TGTGCCAGCAGTGATCGGGAGACCCAGTACTTC	-	TRBJ2-5	-	TRBV25-1
CASSQEGGNNSPLHF	TGTGCCAGCTCACAAGAAGGAGGGAATAATTCACCCCTCCACTTT	-	TRBJ1-6	-	TRBV18
CASNLGRGPYGYTF	TGTGCCAGCAATTTGGGCAGGGGGCCTTATGGCTACACCTTC	TRBD1	TRBJ1-2	-	TRBV6-5
CASSGFPGQADTGELFF	TGCGCCAGCAGTGGATTCCCGGGACAGGCAGACACCGGGGAGCTGTTTTTT	TRBD1	TRBJ2-2	-	TRBV10-1
CASSLRTGVGYTF	TGTGCCAGCAGTTTACGGACAGGGGTAGGCTACACCTTC	TRBD1	TRBJ1-2	-	TRBV27
CASSHETSGGIYEQFF	TGTGCCAGCAGCCATGAGACTAGCGGGGGGATCTATGAGCAGTTCTTC	TRBD2	TRBJ2-1	-	TRBV4-2
CASSSGQMNSPLHF	TGTGCCAGCAGCTCGGGACAGATGAATTCACCCCTCCACTTT	TRBD1	TRBJ1-6	-	TRBV5-6
CASRMGQGLDSDTQYF	TGCGCCAGCAGAATGGGACAGGGCCTGGACTCAGATACGCAGTATTTT	TRBD1	TRBJ2-3	-	TRBV5-1
CATSRDGQAANNEQFF	TGTGCCACCAGCAGAGACGGACAGGCGGCAAACAATGAGCAGTTCTTC	TRBD1	TRBJ2-1	-	TRBV15
CASSLRTGGGYTF	TGCGCCAGCAGCTTGAGGACAGGGGGTGGCTACACCTTC	TRBD1	TRBJ1-2	-	TRBV5-1
CASSTGQPGETQYF	TGCGCCAGCAGCACCGGACAGCCCGGAGAGACCCAGTACTTC	-	TRBJ2-5	-	TRBV5-1
CASSLGSTGIYGYTF	TGTGCCAGCAGCTTAGGGTCCACAGGGATCTATGGCTACACCTTC	-	TRBJ1-2	-	TRBV7-6
CASSVRASSSGNTIYF	TGTGCCAGCAGTGTCAGGGCCTCGAGCTCTGGAAACACCATATATTTT	-	TRBJ1-3	-	TRBV6-6
CASSGGRSTNEKLFF	TGTGCCAGCAGTGGGGGCCGCTCAACTAATGAAAAACTGTTTTTT	-	TRBJ1-4	-	TRBV2
CASSPQTGKLYEQYF	TGTGCCAGCAGTCCCCAGACAGGGAAGCTCTACGAGCAGTACTTC	TRBD1	TRBJ2-7	-	TRBV2
CASSYGRGYEQYF	TGTGCCAGCAGTTACGGGCGGGGCTACGAGCAGTACTTC	-	TRBJ2-7	-	TRBV6-5
CASSNGDRGYNSPLHF	TGTGCCAGTAGTAATGGGGACAGGGGCTATAATTCACCCCTCCACTTT	TRBD1	TRBJ1-6	-	TRBV19
CSASNPGGDTDTQYF	TGCAGTGCCAGTAATCCGGGGGGAGACACAGATACGCAGTATTTT	TRBD2	TRBJ2-3	-	TRBV20-1
CASSLAGDNEQFF	TGCGCCAGCAGCTTGGCAGGGGACAATGAGCAGTTCTTC	-	TRBJ2-1	-	TRBV5-1
CSASGRPGTYGNTIYF	TGCAGTGCTAGTGGCCGTCCAGGCACGTATGGAAACACCATATATTTT	-	TRBJ1-3	-	TRBV20-1
CASSLTGLDNYGYTF	TGTGCCAGCAGCCTCACGGGATTGGATAACTATGGCTACACCTTC	-	TRBJ1-2	-	TRBV7-3
CASSRTGDYEQYF	TGCGCCAGCAGCCGGACAGGAGACTACGAGCAGTACTTC	TRBD1	TRBJ2-7	-	TRBV10-1
CASSYGGRGETQYF	TGTGCCAGCAGTTACGGGGGGAGAGGGGAGACCCAGTACTTC	-	TRBJ2-5	-	TRBV6-6
CASSWAGLVEDTQYF	TGTGCCAGCAGTTGGGCGGGGTTAGTGGAAGATACGCAGTATTTT	-	TRBJ2-3	-	TRBV6-5
CASSLPTNEKLFF	TGCGCCAGCAGTCTCCCAACTAATGAAAAACTGTTTTTT	-	TRBJ1-4	few	TRBV5-1
CASSYTPGQGGNEQFF	TGTGCCAGCAGTTATACACCGGGACAGGGTGGCAATGAGCAGTTCTTC	TRBD1	TRBJ2-1	-	TRBV6-5
CAWSGTSGADTQYF	TGTGCCTGGAGCGGGACTAGCGGGGCAGATACGCAGTATTTT	TRBD2	TRBJ2-3	-	TRBV30
CASSLIRTSAPYNEQFF	TGTGCCAGCAGCCTAATCAGGACTAGCGCCCCCTACAATGAGCAGTTCTTC	TRBD2	TRBJ2-1	-	TRBV6-2/TRBV6-3
CASSVSGAHTDTQYF	TGTGCCAGTAGTGTTAGCGGGGCACACACAGATACGCAGTATTTT	TRBD2	TRBJ2-3	-	TRBV19
CANNYGTENSNQPQHF	TGTGCCAACAACTACGGGACAGAAAATAGCAATCAGCCCCAGCATTTT	TRBD1	TRBJ1-5	-	TRBV25-1
CASSQVSEGGWTGELFF	TGTGCCAGCAGCCAAGTATCGGAGGGTGGATGGACCGGGGAGCTGTTTTTT	-	TRBJ2-2	once	TRBV4-2
CASSVLSGGEQFF	TGTGCCAGCTCGGTTCTATCGGGGGGTGAGCAGTTCTTC	TRBD2	TRBJ2-1	-	TRBV3-1/TRBV3-2
CSVEDYSYTEAFF	TGCAGCGTTGAAGATTACAGTTACACTGAAGCTTTCTTT	-	TRBJ1-1	-	TRBV29-1
CASSEALWSYGYTF	TGTGCCAGCAGTGAAGCGCTTTGGAGCTATGGCTACACCTTC	-	TRBJ1-2	once	TRBV2
CATSEHPTGSKDGYTF	TGTGCCACCAGTGAGCATCCTACAGGGAGCAAGGATGGCTACACCTTC	-	TRBJ1-2	-	TRBV24-1
CASSVSGTNEKLFF	TGTGCCAGCAGTGTTTCAGGCACTAATGAAAAACTGTTTTTT	-	TRBJ1-4	once	TRBV2
CASSEGRGSGGPYNEQFF	TGTGCCAGCAGTGAAGGGAGGGGTAGCGGGGGCCCCTACAATGAGCAGTTCTTC	TRBD2	TRBJ2-1	-	TRBV6-1
CASSFMTGETQYF	TGCGCCAGCAGCTTCATGACTGGAGAGACCCAGTACTTC	-	TRBJ2-5	-	TRBV5-1
CASSQVLLPLHF	TGTGCCAGCAGCCAAGTCCTACTTCCCCTCCACTTT	-	TRBJ1-6	-	TRBV7-2
CASSPGLAGGFTDTQYF	TGTGCCAGCAGCCCCGGACTAGCGGGGGGATTCACAGATACGCAGTATTTT	TRBD2	TRBJ2-3	-	TRBV5-5
CASSITRGTNQPQHF	TGTGCCAGCAGTATTACGCGGGGTACCAATCAGCCCCAGCATTTT	-	TRBJ1-5	once	TRBV6-5
CASGVSTNEKLFF	TGTGCCAGCGGGGTTTCAACTAATGAAAAACTGTTTTTT	-	TRBJ1-4	-	TRBV19
CSVEDGTSGGDTETQYF	TGCAGCGTTGAAGACGGGACTAGCGGGGGGGACACAGAGACCCAGTACTTC	TRBD2	TRBJ2-5	-	TRBV29-1
CASSLAGENYGYTF	TGTGCCAGCAGCTTGGCCGGGGAGAACTATGGCTACACCTTC	-	TRBJ1-2	-	TRBV5-4
CASSPSRVNLDTGELFF	TGTGCCAGCTCACCGTCCAGGGTGAATCTCGACACCGGGGAGCTGTTTTTT	-	TRBJ2-2	-	TRBV18
CARVGGSNQPQHF	TGTGCCAGAGTCGGGGGAAGCAATCAGCCCCAGCATTTT	-	TRBJ1-5	-	TRBV6-5
CASSYRANYGYTF	TGTGCCAGCAGTTACCGAGCTAACTATGGCTACACCTTC	-	TRBJ1-2	-	TRBV6-5
CASSNPGLAVDEQFF	TGCGCCAGCAGCAACCCGGGACTAGCGGTCGATGAGCAGTTCTTC	TRBD2	TRBJ2-1	-	TRBV5-1